These T cell receptor beta chains were read from a single sample in a study of immune evolution from preneoplasia to lung adenocarcinoma. Here immunoSEQ multiplex PCR was the method, and the copy in TCRdb shows in-frame clones only, minus some. This table has over 6,500 clones, approximately 85% appearing once. Sequenced: FFPE minimally invasive lung adenocarcinoma tissue. These receptors were collected from an older person with lung adenocarcinoma. The CDR3 runs from the conserved cysteine through the conserved F or W. The D gene is left open where the match is weak. For some rows the clone size is stated as once, few or many, or as a class when expanded; others skip it.

v_gene: TRBV6-5
j_gene: TRBJ2-5
d_gene: NA
abundance: NA
CDR3nt: TGTGCCAGCAGCTGGACATCTCAAGAGACCCAGTACTTC
CDR3aa: CASSWTSQETQYF

v_gene: TRBV2
j_gene: TRBJ1-1
d_gene: NA
abundance: once
CDR3nt: TGTGCCAGCATTCGACAGATGAACACTGAAGCTTTCTTT
CDR3aa: CASIRQMNTEAFF

v_gene: TRBV7-9
j_gene: TRBJ1-6
d_gene: NA
abundance: NA
CDR3nt: TGTGCCAGCAGCTTGGAAGGGTCGCGATCACCCCTCCACTTT
CDR3aa: CASSLEGSRSPLHF

v_gene: TRBV19
j_gene: TRBJ2-2
d_gene: NA
abundance: NA
CDR3nt: TGTGCCAGTAGTATAGGGGGTAGGCGGACCGGGGAGCTGTTTTTT
CDR3aa: CASSIGGRRTGELFF

v_gene: TRBV28
j_gene: TRBJ1-2
d_gene: NA
abundance: NA
CDR3nt: TGTGCCAGCAGTCCAATACAGGGCAACTATGGCTACACCTTC
CDR3aa: CASSPIQGNYGYTF

v_gene: TRBV7-8
j_gene: TRBJ1-5
d_gene: NA
abundance: NA
CDR3nt: TGTGCCAGCAGCCTGATCTCGTATCAGCCCCAGCATTTT
CDR3aa: CASSLISYQPQHF

v_gene: TRBV4-3
j_gene: TRBJ1-5
d_gene: NA
abundance: once
CDR3nt: TGCGCCAGCAGCCAATCAGGAGATGGTAATCAGCCCCAGCATTTT
CDR3aa: CASSQSGDGNQPQHF

v_gene: TRBV19
j_gene: TRBJ1-1
d_gene: TRBD1
abundance: NA
CDR3nt: TGTGCCAGTAGAGGACAGGGATGGAACACTGAAGCTTTCTTT
CDR3aa: CASRGQGWNTEAFF

v_gene: TRBV6-1
j_gene: TRBJ2-7
d_gene: NA
abundance: once
CDR3nt: TGTGCCAGCATGCGATTTTACGAGCAGTACTTC
CDR3aa: CASMRFYEQYF

v_gene: TRBV11-2
j_gene: TRBJ2-1
d_gene: NA
abundance: once
CDR3nt: TGTGCCAGCAGCCCCTTCGGGACCCTTTACAATGAGCAGTTCTTC
CDR3aa: CASSPFGTLYNEQFF

v_gene: TRBV10-2
j_gene: TRBJ2-5
d_gene: NA
abundance: NA
CDR3nt: TGCGCCAGCTGTCAAAGCGGCCAAGTAGGAGAGACCCAGTACTTC
CDR3aa: CASCQSGQVGETQYF

v_gene: TRBV28
j_gene: TRBJ1-1
d_gene: NA
abundance: NA
CDR3nt: TGTGCCAGCAGTTTATCCTCCAGGGGTACTGAAGCTTTCTTT
CDR3aa: CASSLSSRGTEAFF

v_gene: TRBV5-1
j_gene: TRBJ2-5
d_gene: NA
abundance: NA
CDR3nt: TGCGCCAGCAGCTTGAACGGGGCAGAGGGGACCCAGTACTTC
CDR3aa: CASSLNGAEGTQYF

v_gene: TRBV5-6
j_gene: TRBJ2-5
d_gene: NA
abundance: NA
CDR3nt: TGTGCCAGCAGCTCCCTAACCAGGGGCGAGACCCAGTACTTC
CDR3aa: CASSSLTRGETQYF

v_gene: TRBV2
j_gene: TRBJ2-7
d_gene: NA
abundance: NA
CDR3nt: TGTGCCAGTGCCGGGACGGGAGACTACGAGCAGTACTTC
CDR3aa: CASAGTGDYEQYF

v_gene: TRBV6-1
j_gene: TRBJ2-5
d_gene: TRBD1
abundance: NA
CDR3nt: TGTGCCAGCAGTGCCCAACAGGGGGCAAGGAGAACAGAGACCCAGTACTTC
CDR3aa: CASSAQQGARRTETQYF

v_gene: TRBV19
j_gene: TRBJ2-2
d_gene: TRBD1
abundance: NA
CDR3nt: TGTCGACAGGGGCGAGGCGGGGAGCTGTTTTTT
CDR3aa: CRQGRGGELFF

v_gene: TRBV6-1
j_gene: TRBJ1-2
d_gene: TRBD1
abundance: NA
CDR3nt: TGTGCCAGCAGCGTAGAGTTCAGGGGGAACTATGGCTACACCTTC
CDR3aa: CASSVEFRGNYGYTF

v_gene: TRBV9
j_gene: TRBJ2-2
d_gene: NA
abundance: few
CDR3nt: TGTGCCAGCGGGGGGGCTAGCAGCACCGGGGAGCTGTTTTTT
CDR3aa: CASGGASSTGELFF

v_gene: TRBV29-1
j_gene: TRBJ2-7
d_gene: NA
abundance: once
CDR3nt: TGCAGCGTTGAGTCGTGGCCCCTCGGCGAGCAGTACTTC
CDR3aa: CSVESWPLGEQYF

v_gene: TRBV5-1
j_gene: TRBJ2-1
d_gene: NA
abundance: NA
CDR3nt: TGCGCCAGCAGCTTGGGCAACTACAATGAGCAGTTCTTC
CDR3aa: CASSLGNYNEQFF

v_gene: TRBV7-2
j_gene: TRBJ2-5
d_gene: NA
abundance: NA
CDR3nt: TGTGCCAGCAGCATTCCCGGGACGCTACAAGGGACCCAGTACTTC
CDR3aa: CASSIPGTLQGTQYF

v_gene: TRBV11-2
j_gene: TRBJ1-1
d_gene: NA
abundance: NA
CDR3nt: TGTGCCAGCAGCGCCGGTTATCTTGGGGGTTTGTCTTTCTTT
CDR3aa: CASSAGYLGGLSFF

v_gene: TRBV7-7
j_gene: TRBJ1-4
d_gene: NA
abundance: NA
CDR3nt: TGTGCTAGCAGCTTAGGGCCTAATGAAAAACTGTTTTTT
CDR3aa: CASSLGPNEKLFF

v_gene: TRBV7-2
j_gene: TRBJ2-1
d_gene: TRBD2
abundance: NA
CDR3nt: TGTGCCAGCAGCCGCAGGACTAGCAGTTACAATGAGCAGTTCTTC
CDR3aa: CASSRRTSSYNEQFF

v_gene: TRBV7-9
j_gene: TRBJ1-1
d_gene: NA
abundance: NA
CDR3nt: TGTGCCAGCAGCTTATATGAGACAGGTATTCACACTGAAGCTTTCTTT
CDR3aa: CASSLYETGIHTEAFF

v_gene: TRBV12-5
j_gene: TRBJ1-2
d_gene: TRBD1
abundance: NA
CDR3nt: TGTGCTAGTGGTTTGGTGACCGGGACAGGGTCGTATGGCTACACCTTC
CDR3aa: CASGLVTGTGSYGYTF

v_gene: TRBV4-3
j_gene: TRBJ1-1
d_gene: NA
abundance: NA
CDR3nt: TGCGCCAGCAGCCAAGCCCGATTCGGCGGAGGAACTGAAGCTTTCTTT
CDR3aa: CASSQARFGGGTEAFF

v_gene: TRBV29-1
j_gene: TRBJ1-2
d_gene: NA
abundance: NA
CDR3nt: TGCAGCGGGGGTCCCACAGGGTTTTCTTATGGCTACACCTTC
CDR3aa: CSGGPTGFSYGYTF

v_gene: TRBV9
j_gene: TRBJ2-2
d_gene: NA
abundance: NA
CDR3nt: TGTGCCAGCAGCGTAGTGGCAGGGGTCAACACCGGGGAGCTGTTTTTT
CDR3aa: CASSVVAGVNTGELFF

v_gene: TRBV28
j_gene: TRBJ1-1
d_gene: TRBD1
abundance: NA
CDR3nt: TGTGCCAGCGTAGGACAGGGGCGAATGAACACTGAAGCTTTCTTT
CDR3aa: CASVGQGRMNTEAFF

v_gene: TRBV9
j_gene: TRBJ2-1
d_gene: TRBD2
abundance: NA
CDR3nt: TGTGCCAGCAGCCCGGTAGCGGGGGCGTACAATGAGCAGTTCTTC
CDR3aa: CASSPVAGAYNEQFF

v_gene: TRBV7-9
j_gene: TRBJ2-7
d_gene: NA
abundance: NA
CDR3nt: TGTGCCAGCAGCTCCCTAGACTCCTACGAGCAGTACTTC
CDR3aa: CASSSLDSYEQYF

v_gene: TRBV7-2
j_gene: TRBJ2-5
d_gene: NA
abundance: once
CDR3nt: TGTGCCAGCAGCTTAGAAGTATGGGGGACCCAGTACTTC
CDR3aa: CASSLEVWGTQYF

v_gene: TRBV12-5
j_gene: TRBJ1-4
d_gene: NA
abundance: NA
CDR3nt: TGTGCTAGTGGTTTGGACGGGGGGGCGCGTGAAAAACTGTTTTTT
CDR3aa: CASGLDGGAREKLFF

v_gene: TRBV18
j_gene: TRBJ2-7
d_gene: NA
abundance: NA
CDR3nt: TGTGCCAGCTTAGGCGAATACGAGCAGTACTTC
CDR3aa: CASLGEYEQYF

v_gene: TRBV28
j_gene: TRBJ1-2
d_gene: TRBD1
abundance: NA
CDR3nt: TGTGCCAGCAGTTCCGGGACAGTTCGAGGCTACACCTTC
CDR3aa: CASSSGTVRGYTF

v_gene: TRBV6-1
j_gene: TRBJ2-7
d_gene: NA
abundance: NA
CDR3nt: TGTGCCAGCAGTCCGATGACCGGGATCTACGAACAGTACTTC
CDR3aa: CASSPMTGIYEQYF

v_gene: TRBV15
j_gene: TRBJ2-2
d_gene: NA
abundance: NA
CDR3nt: TGTGCCACCAGCTTAGCGGACACCGGGGAGCTGTTTTTT
CDR3aa: CATSLADTGELFF

v_gene: TRBV10-3
j_gene: TRBJ1-3
d_gene: NA
abundance: once
CDR3nt: TGTGCCATCACCGAAGGTGGGGTCTCCTCTGGAAACACCATATATTTT
CDR3aa: CAITEGGVSSGNTIYF

v_gene: TRBV5-6
j_gene: TRBJ2-7
d_gene: TRBD2
abundance: few
CDR3nt: TGTGCCAGCAAGTTCGGGACTAGCGGGAAAGGGACCTACGAGCAGTACTTC
CDR3aa: CASKFGTSGKGTYEQYF

v_gene: TRBV7-6
j_gene: TRBJ2-7
d_gene: TRBD1
abundance: NA
CDR3nt: TGTGCCAGCAGCCTAGACAGGGGATACGAGCAGTACTTC
CDR3aa: CASSLDRGYEQYF

v_gene: TRBV6-1
j_gene: TRBJ2-2
d_gene: NA
abundance: NA
CDR3nt: TGTGCCAGCAGTGAAGTCTTACGGAACACCGGGGAGCTGTTTTTT
CDR3aa: CASSEVLRNTGELFF

v_gene: TRBV28
j_gene: TRBJ2-7
d_gene: TRBD1
abundance: NA
CDR3nt: TGTGCCAGCAGTTCAACCTCCGGGACAGGGGGGTACGAGCAGTACTTC
CDR3aa: CASSSTSGTGGYEQYF

v_gene: TRBV30
j_gene: TRBJ1-2
d_gene: NA
abundance: NA
CDR3nt: TGTGCCTGGAAGTACGGAGCTAACTATGGCTACACCTTC
CDR3aa: CAWKYGANYGYTF

v_gene: TRBV6-6
j_gene: TRBJ2-1
d_gene: NA
abundance: NA
CDR3nt: TGTGCCAGCAGTCTAAACCTGAGCCCCTACAATGAGCAGTTCTTC
CDR3aa: CASSLNLSPYNEQFF

v_gene: TRBV19
j_gene: TRBJ2-1
d_gene: NA
abundance: NA
CDR3nt: TGTGCCAGTAGTATGGGACTCTCCTACAATGAGCAGTTCTTC
CDR3aa: CASSMGLSYNEQFF

v_gene: TRBV29-1
j_gene: TRBJ2-3
d_gene: TRBD2
abundance: once
CDR3nt: TGCAGCGTTGAAGGGGCTAGCGGGGGCACAGATACGCAGTATTTT
CDR3aa: CSVEGASGGTDTQYF

v_gene: TRBV7-9
j_gene: TRBJ2-5
d_gene: NA
abundance: NA
CDR3nt: TGTGCCAGCAGCTCCTGGGGGGATCAAGAGACCCAGTACTTC
CDR3aa: CASSSWGDQETQYF

v_gene: TRBV5-4
j_gene: TRBJ2-1
d_gene: TRBD2
abundance: NA
CDR3nt: TGTGCCAGCAGCTTGGTAAGCGGGGAAGGGGAGCAGTTCTTC
CDR3aa: CASSLVSGEGEQFF

v_gene: TRBV5-6
j_gene: TRBJ2-5
d_gene: NA
abundance: NA
CDR3nt: TGTGCCAGCAGCCGTTACAGTGGTGAGACCCAGTACTTC
CDR3aa: CASSRYSGETQYF

v_gene: TRBV7-2
j_gene: TRBJ1-5
d_gene: TRBD1
abundance: NA
CDR3nt: TGTGCCAGCAGCCGGCGGACAGGGGTCGAACAGCCCCAGCATTTT
CDR3aa: CASSRRTGVEQPQHF

v_gene: TRBV5-1
j_gene: TRBJ1-6
d_gene: TRBD1
abundance: NA
CDR3nt: TGCGCCAGCAGCTTGTTGGACAGGGCCTCACCCCTCCACTTT
CDR3aa: CASSLLDRASPLHF

v_gene: TRBV6-1
j_gene: TRBJ2-7
d_gene: TRBD2
abundance: NA
CDR3nt: TGTGCCAGCACAGCGGGAGCCTACGAGCAGTACTTC
CDR3aa: CASTAGAYEQYF

v_gene: TRBV19
j_gene: TRBJ1-1
d_gene: NA
abundance: NA
CDR3nt: TGTGCCACCTCGACCCTCCGTGGTACTGAAGCTTTCTTT
CDR3aa: CATSTLRGTEAFF

v_gene: TRBV5-6
j_gene: TRBJ2-3
d_gene: NA
abundance: NA
CDR3nt: TGTGCCAGCAGCGCGTCTAGCACAGATACGCAGTATTTT
CDR3aa: CASSASSTDTQYF

v_gene: TRBV6-5
j_gene: TRBJ2-3
d_gene: NA
abundance: NA
CDR3nt: TGTGCCAGCAGGAACCGGGACACCAACACAGATACGCAGTATTTT
CDR3aa: CASRNRDTNTDTQYF

v_gene: TRBV11-2
j_gene: TRBJ2-3
d_gene: TRBD2
abundance: NA
CDR3nt: TGTGCCAGCAGCTTAGGCGGGAGGGCCGAAGATACGCAGTATTTT
CDR3aa: CASSLGGRAEDTQYF

v_gene: TRBV10-2
j_gene: TRBJ2-3
d_gene: TRBD2
abundance: NA
CDR3nt: TGCGCCAGCACCCTGGGGGGACTAGCCGCAGATACGCAGTATTTT
CDR3aa: CASTLGGLAADTQYF

v_gene: TRBV27
j_gene: TRBJ2-5
d_gene: NA
abundance: NA
CDR3nt: TGTGCCAGCAGCCCAGGGGGGCAGGGCAAGACCCAGTACTTC
CDR3aa: CASSPGGQGKTQYF